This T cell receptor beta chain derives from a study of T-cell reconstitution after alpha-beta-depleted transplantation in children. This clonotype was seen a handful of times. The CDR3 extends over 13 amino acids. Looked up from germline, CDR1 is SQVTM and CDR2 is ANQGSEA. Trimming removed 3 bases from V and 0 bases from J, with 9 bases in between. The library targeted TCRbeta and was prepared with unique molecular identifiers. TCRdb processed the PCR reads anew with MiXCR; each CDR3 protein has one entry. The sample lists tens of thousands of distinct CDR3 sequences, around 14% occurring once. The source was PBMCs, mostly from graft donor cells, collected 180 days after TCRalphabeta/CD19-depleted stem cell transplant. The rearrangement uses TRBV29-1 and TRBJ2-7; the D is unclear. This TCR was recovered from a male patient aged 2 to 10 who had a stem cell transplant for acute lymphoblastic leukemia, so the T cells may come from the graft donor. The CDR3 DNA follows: TGCAGCGTTGAGAAGGGAAGCTCCTACGAGCAGTACTTC. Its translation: CSVEKGSSYEQYF.